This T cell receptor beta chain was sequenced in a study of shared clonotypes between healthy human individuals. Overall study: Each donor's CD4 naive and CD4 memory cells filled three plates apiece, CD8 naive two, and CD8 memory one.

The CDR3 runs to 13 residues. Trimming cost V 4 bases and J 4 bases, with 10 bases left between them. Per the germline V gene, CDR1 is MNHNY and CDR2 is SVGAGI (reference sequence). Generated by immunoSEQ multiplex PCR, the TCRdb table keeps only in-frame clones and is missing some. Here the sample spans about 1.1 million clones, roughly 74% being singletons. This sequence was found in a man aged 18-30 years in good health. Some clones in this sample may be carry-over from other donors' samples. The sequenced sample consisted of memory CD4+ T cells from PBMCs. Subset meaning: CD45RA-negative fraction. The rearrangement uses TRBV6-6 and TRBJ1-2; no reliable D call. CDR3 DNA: TGTGCCAGCAGTTTTTTTCCTATCTATGGCTACACCTTC. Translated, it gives CASSFFPIYGYTF.